This T cell receptor (beta chain) emerged from a study of T cell responses to AZD1222 COVID-19 vaccine. Study results and limitations: Nearly half of unique spike-specific TCRs reportedly avoided B.1.351 and B.1.1.7 mutated regions. Spike-specific TCR breadth and depth rose after two AZD1222 doses.

The repertoire was sequenced with immunoSEQ multiplex PCR; TCRdb's copy has only in-frame clones and lacks some. Of approximately 150,000 clones in the sample, roughly 92% were seen once. As concerns this clone: The antigen is undetermined.

Germline loops: CDR1 SEHNR, CDR2 FQNEAQ (reference sequence). V gave up 6 bases and J gave up 6 bases, with 8 bases separating them. The CDR3 is 12 amino acids. The receptor comes from an adult who received the AZD1222 COVID-19 vaccine. The chain combines TRBV7-9 with TRBJ2-2; D is perhaps TRBD1 or TRBD2 (5 bases each). Sequences were derived from peripheral blood, sampled 28 days after the second AZD1222 dose. CDR3 DNA: TGTGCCAGCAGTGAGGGGCCCGGGGAGCTGTTTTTT. Protein product: CASSEGPGELFF.